These 18 T cell receptor beta chains were sequenced from one sample in a study of shared clonotypes between healthy human individuals. Using immunoSEQ multiplex PCR, the repertoire was profiled, and TCRdb retains in-frame clones only, with some absent. The sample lists about 2,100,000 clones; roughly 91% were seen once. CD45RO-negative cells were positively selected for CCR7, leaving out terminally differentiated effector memory CD45RA+ cells. Sequenced sample: naive CD8+ T cells from PBMCs. These receptors were obtained from a man aged 18 to 35 in good health. Some clones in this sample may be carry-over from other donors' samples.

The rearrangement links TRBV6-1 to TRBJ2-1; D call uncertain. In germline, CDR1 is MNHNS, CDR2 SASEGT. V lost 0 bases and J lost 0, with 18 bases in between. There are 19 residues in the CDR3. CDR3 sequence (DNA): TGTGCCAGCAGTGAAGCGCTGGGATCAGAAATTGCCTCCTACAATGAGCAGTTCTTC. This gives the protein CASSEALGSEIASYNEQFF.

In this sample, this clone turned up once. The chain carries TRBV7-9 and TRBJ2-1; TRBD2 matches at 7 bases. V lost 1 base and J lost 8; bases outside the gene matches: 8. In germline, CDR1 is SEHNR, CDR2 FQNEAQ (reference sequence). The CDR3 has 15 amino acids. CDR3 DNA sequence: TGTGCCAGCAGCTTAGTGGCGGGAGTGGCTGATGAGCAGTTCTTC. Translation: CASSLVAGVADEQFF.

CDR3 in amino acids: CASSRLRQGSLQETQYF. CDR3 sequence (DNA): TGTGCCAGCAGTAGATTACGACAGGGGAGTTTGCAAGAGACCCAGTACTTC. This chain joins TRBV7-8 and TRBJ2-5; TRBD1 matches at 8 bases. V gave up 6 bases and J gave up 2 bases; unmatched junction bases: 14. CDR1 SGHVS and CDR2 FQNEAQ come from the germline V gene. The CDR3 runs 17 residues.

In its sample, this clone was seen once. This rearrangement joins TRBV19 to TRBJ2-2; no firm D call. CDR3 length equals 13 residues. Germline CDR1 LNHDA, CDR2 SQIVND (reference sequence). The ends were cut back, 7 bases at V and 5 bases at J, with 11 bases in the middle. The DNA of the CDR3 is TGTGCCAGTACCCTTATAGTTACCGGGGAGCTGTTTTTT. It is translated as CASTLIVTGELFF.

As for this clone: This CDR3 is also generated by other DNA sequences in the sample. The rearrangement links TRBV5-1 to TRBJ1-2; D perhaps matches TRBD1 (6 bases). V was pared by 4 bases and J by 2 bases, with 12 bases between. The CDR3 totals 14 residues. Per germline, CDR1 SGHRS and CDR2 YFSETQ. The CDR3 protein is CASSQTGVNYGYTF. CDR3 nucleotide sequence: TGCGCCAGCAGCCAGACAGGAGTAAACTATGGCTACACCTTC.

The V call is TRBV5-1, the J call TRBJ2-3, with 7 bases identical to TRBD2. Looked up from germline, CDR1 is SGHRS and CDR2 is YFSETQ. The length of the CDR3 is 16 residues. Losses at the gene ends were 4 bases for V and 0 bases for J; bases not matched to a gene: 8. The CDR3 bases are TGCGCCAGCAGCACCTGGGACTATACTAGCACAGATACGCAGTATTTT. Its translation is CASSTWDYTSTDTQYF.

This sequence joins TRBV27 and TRBJ2-7; D unclear. Trimming stripped 3 bases from V and 1 base from J, with 19 bases between. Per the germline V gene, CDR1 is MNHEY and CDR2 is SMNVEV (reference sequence). The CDR3 covers 17 residues. CDR3: CASSFQPLRLSSYEQYF. CDR3 nucleotides: TGTGCCAGCAGTTTCCAGCCCCTTAGGTTGAGTTCCTACGAGCAGTACTTC.

V is TRBV25-1 and J is TRBJ1-5; the D gene is possibly TRBD1 (6 bases). Trimming cost V 8 bases and J 6 bases, with 20 bases left between them. This CDR3 spans 15 amino acids. Germline-derived CDR1 and CDR2 are MGHDK and SYGVNS. CDR3 sequence reads: CASGRGQGSGQPQHF. In DNA, the CDR3 is TGTGCCAGCGGTCGGGGGCAGGGAAGTGGTCAGCCCCAGCATTTT.

V gene TRBV28 combines with J gene TRBJ2-2, with 14 bases fitting TRBD2. V lost 3 bases, J lost 5 bases, and 11 bases stayed unmatched. This CDR3 region has 19 residues. Germline CDR1 MDHEN, CDR2 SYDVKM. The CDR3 DNA is TGTGCCAGCAGTTTGGGACTAGCGGGGGACCACCTGGGGACCGGGGAGCTGTTTTTT. This translates into CASSLGLAGDHLGTGELFF.

The chain uses TRBV5-4 and TRBJ2-1, with D perhaps TRBD1 (5 bases). The CDR3 has 15 residues. Germline CDR1 reads SGHNT; CDR2 reads YYREEE (reference sequence). Trimming cost V 3 bases and J 4 bases, with 14 bases left between them. The CDR3 sequence is CASSSWGGEYNEQFF. The CDR3 DNA is TGTGCCAGCAGCTCCTGGGGCGGAGAGTACAATGAGCAGTTCTTC.

V is TRBV4-2 and J is TRBJ2-1, with 10 nucleotides matching TRBD2. This CDR3 region has 13 residues. Germline CDR1 LGHNA, CDR2 YNFKEQ. V was pared by 4 bases and J by 11 bases, with 5 bases of the junction left unmatched. CDR3 region: CASSPTLAGQQFF. The CDR3 DNA follows: TGTGCCAGCAGCCCCACACTAGCGGGACAGCAGTTCTTC.

This chain uses TRBV5-6 with TRBJ2-7; TRBD2 matches at 9 bases. The junction had 4 bases not matched to a gene; V was cut back by 2 bases and J by 1 base. The CDR3 totals 15 residues. Germline CDR1 and CDR2: SGHDT and YYEEEE. The CDR3, as DNA: TGTGCCAGCAGCTTAGGCGGGAGGGTATCCTACGAGCAGTACTTC. Its translation: CASSLGGRVSYEQYF.

The chain links TRBV7-9 to TRBJ2-5, with D perhaps TRBD1 or TRBD2 (5 bases each). The CDR3 is 17 amino acids. CDR1 is SEHNR, CDR2 FQNEAQ, per germline (reference sequence). V was shortened by 5 bases and J by 4 bases, with 23 bases between the two germline ends. CDR3 region: CASSPLGTRGWGETQYF. The DNA of the CDR3 is TGTGCCAGCAGCCCCCTAGGGACGCGAGGCTGGGGAGAGACCCAGTACTTC.

The chain employs TRBV2 and TRBJ1-1, with D hard to call. Germline CDR1 is SNHLY and CDR2 is FYNNEI. V lost 3 bases and J 3 bases, leaving 14 bases between the germline ends. CDR3 length: 15 amino acids. Here the CDR3 DNA reads TGTGCCAGCAGTGAGACCCTTTTGGCGGACACTGAAGCTTTCTTT. Its protein product is CASSETLLADTEAFF. The full variable domain, completed using reference TRBV2 and TRBJ1-1, is EPEVTQTPSHQVTQMGQEVILRCVPISNHLYFYWYRQILGQKVEFLVSFYNNEISEKSEIFDDQFSVERPDGSNFTLKIRSTKLEDSAMYFCASSETLLADTEAFFGQGTRLTVV.

The chain recombines TRBV28 with TRBJ2-5; 9 nucleotides align to TRBD1. In germline, CDR1 is MDHEN, CDR2 SYDVKM. The junction had 17 bases not matched to a gene; V was cut back by 7 bases and J by 5 bases. This CDR3 is built from 17 residues. Here the CDR3 reads CASKETDGTGFYETQYF. The CDR3, as DNA: TGTGCCAGCAAAGAAACAGACGGGACAGGGTTTTATGAGACCCAGTACTTC. The entire variable domain, with the rest obtained from reference TRBV28 and TRBJ2-5, is as follows: DVKVTQSSRYLVKRTGEKVFLECVQDMDHENMFWYRQDPGLGLRLIYFSYDVKMKEKGDIPEGYSVSREKKERFSLILESASTNQTSMYLCASKETDGTGFYETQYFGPGTRLLVL.

This clone appeared once. The V call is TRBV28, the J call TRBJ1-4; D possibly corresponds to TRBD1 (5 bases). V dropped 5 bases and J dropped 5 bases, with 12 bases sitting between them. Germline values: CDR1 MDHEN, CDR2 SYDVKM. The CDR3 is made up of 14 amino acids. CDR3 nucleotides: TGTGCCAGCAGTACCGACAGCATCAATGAAAAACTGTTTTTT. It translates to CASSTDSINEKLFF.

This clone has only one observation. The rearrangement joins TRBV9 to TRBJ1-1, with 10 bases fitting TRBD1. The CDR3 covers 16 residues. Germline trimming cut 0 bases from V and 2 bases from J; bases unmatched to any gene: 4. In germline, CDR1 is SGDLS, CDR2 YYNGEE. CDR3 in amino acids: CASSVGGQGINTEAFF. CDR3 nucleotides: TGTGCCAGCAGCGTAGGGGGACAGGGGATAAACACTGAAGCTTTCTTT.

The genes are TRBV6-1 and TRBJ2-7; D is uncertain. V lost 2 bases and J 0 bases, leaving 8 bases between the germline ends. The germline V gene encodes CDR1 MNHNS and CDR2 SASEGT. The CDR3 spans 14 residues. Here the CDR3 reads CASSELMSSYEQYF. CDR3 nucleotide sequence: TGTGCCAGCAGTGAACTCATGAGCTCCTACGAGCAGTACTTC.